The 18 T cell receptor beta chains below all came from one sample that was sequenced in a study of T cells after yellow fever vaccination. Using its own MiXCR run on the 5' RACE reads, TCRdb lists one record per CDR3 protein. The data contain fewer than 100,000 distinct CDR3 sequences, approximately 8.4% of them singletons. This specimen consisted of CD8+ T cells not binding an NS4B(214-222) dextramer, sorted from PBMCs, obtained less than 16 days after the first yellow fever vaccination. These receptors were collected from a man aged 18 to 30 who received the YFV17D yellow fever vaccine.

There are a few counts of this clonotype. The V call is TRBV5-6, the J call TRBJ2-7; 11 positions match TRBD2. The CDR3 contains 16 residues. In germline, CDR1 is SGHDT, CDR2 YYEEEE. V dropped 4 bases and J dropped 2; count of bases not matched to a gene: 8. The CDR3 reads CASSPGTSGRTYEQYF. The CDR3 region has the DNA TGTGCCAGCAGCCCCGGGACTAGCGGACGGACCTACGAGCAGTACTTC.

DNA for the CDR3: TGTGCCAGCAGCTTAGTGGACCTGCTAATCTATGGCTACACCTTC. It is translated as CASSLVDLLIYGYTF. V and J are TRBV7-9 and TRBJ1-2, with D unclear. The germline V gene encodes CDR1 SEHNR and CDR2 FQNEAQ (reference sequence). Trimming took off 1 base at V and 4 bases at J, with 13 bases between the two ends. The CDR3 runs to 15 residues.

The rearrangement uses TRBV6-1 and TRBJ2-1, with a weak D call TRBD2 (6 bases). The CDR3 spans 15 residues. Trimming removed 7 bases from V and 0 bases from J, with 13 bases in between. Germline V gives CDR1 MNHNS, CDR2 SASEGT. CDR3 DNA: TGTGCCAGCATGGGAGGTACTAGCTCCTACAATGAGCAGTTCTTC. Its translation: CASMGGTSSYNEQFF.

V usage is TRBV27 and J usage is TRBJ2-3; no firm D call. CDR1 MNHEY and CDR2 SMNVEV come from the germline V gene (reference sequence). There are 13 residues in the CDR3. V gave up 4 bases and J gave up 8 bases, with 13 bases separating them. CDR3 nucleotide sequence: TGTGCCAGCAGTTCTGGATTTGCATTTACGCAGTATTTT. Protein product: CASSSGFAFTQYF.

This clonotype was observed a handful of times. The CDR3: CASQSVDTQYF. DNA for the CDR3: TGCGCCAGCCAATCAGTAGATACGCAGTATTTT. V is TRBV5-1 and J is TRBJ2-3; D call uncertain. The V gene lost 7 bases and the J gene lost 5 bases, with 8 bases spanning the gap. CDR1 and CDR2 (germline): SGHRS, YFSETQ. This CDR3 is 11 amino acids long.

This clonotype has a handful of counts. V usage is TRBV3-1 and J usage is TRBJ1-1; TRBD1 is a possible D gene (5 bases). The CDR3 contains 14 residues. V dropped 3 bases and J dropped 1 base, with 9 bases sitting between them. The germline V gene has CDR1 LGHDT and CDR2 YNNKEL (reference sequence). CDR3 sequence reads: CASSHPGRNTEAFF. DNA for the CDR3: TGTGCCAGCAGCCACCCGGGGCGGAACACTGAAGCTTTCTTT.

The chain is built from TRBV4-3 and TRBJ2-5; D not resolved. The CDR3 extends over 16 amino acids. V lost 0 bases to trimming and J lost 1 base, with 12 bases between them. CDR1 and CDR2 from the germline V gene are LGHNA and YSLEER. This CDR3 reads CASSQDGWPSQETQYF. In DNA form, the CDR3 reads TGCGCCAGCAGCCAAGACGGGTGGCCGTCCCAAGAGACCCAGTACTTC.

This clonotype was counted between two and nine times. V usage is TRBV27 and J usage is TRBJ2-1, with 7 nucleotides matching TRBD2. Germline V gene sequence: CDR1 MNHEY, CDR2 SMNVEV (reference sequence). The CDR3 length is 15 residues. V trimming: 6 bases; J trimming: 2 bases; junction bases outside the gene matches: 7. Here the CDR3 DNA reads TGTGCCAGCAGCCTCCTTGCGGGGGCCTACAATGAGCAGTTCTTC. It codes for CASSLLAGAYNEQFF.

The CDR3 reads CASSLQDREQETQYF. The CDR3 DNA sequence: TGCGCCAGCAGCCTACAAGACAGGGAACAAGAGACCCAGTACTTC. The rearrangement uses TRBV4-1 and TRBJ2-5; 7 positions agree with TRBD1. This CDR3 spans 15 amino acids. J was trimmed by 2 bases and V by 4 bases; bases with no gene match: 7. The germline gives CDR1 MGHRA, CDR2 YSYEKL.

The sample holds one count of this clonotype. V usage is TRBV27 and J usage is TRBJ2-2; the D gene is possibly TRBD1 (6 bases). The V and J ends lost 2 bases and 8 bases respectively, with 9 bases between them. There are 13 residues in the CDR3. Per germline, CDR1 MNHEY and CDR2 SMNVEV (reference sequence). CDR3: CASSLLGAGELFF. The CDR3 region has the DNA TGTGCCAGCAGTTTACTGGGGGCGGGGGAGCTGTTTTTT.

At least ten counts were recorded for this clonotype. This rearrangement joins TRBV7-9 to TRBJ2-7, with TRBD1 matching 8 bases. The CDR3 spans 13 residues. The ends lost 5 bases at V and 3 bases at J; junction bases unmatched: 3. Germline CDR1 SEHNR, CDR2 FQNEAQ (reference sequence). The CDR3 loop is CASSGQGDYEQYV. In DNA, the CDR3 is TGTGCCAGCAGCGGACAGGGCGACTACGAGCAGTACGTC.

This clonotype was seen a handful of times. The CDR3 nucleotides read TGTGCCAGTAGTGCCCAGGTAGGAAACACTGAAGCTTTCTTT. The encoded protein is CASSAQVGNTEAFF. This chain connects TRBV19 to TRBJ1-1; no clear D gene. Germline loops: CDR1 LNHDA, CDR2 SQIVND (reference sequence). Trimming cost V 5 bases and J 2 bases, with 12 bases left between them. The CDR3 is made up of 14 amino acids. Variable domain in full (rest from reference TRBV19 and TRBJ1-1): DGGITQSPKYLFRKEGQNVTLSCEQNLNHDAMYWYRQDPGQGLRLIYYSQIVNDFQKGDIAEGYSVSREKKESFPLTVTSAQKNPTAFYLCASSAQVGNTEAFFGQGTRLTVV.

This clonotype was observed a few times. V usage is TRBV27 and J usage is TRBJ1-6, with TRBD1 matching 8 bases. V lost 3 bases and J lost 8; bases outside the gene matches: 6. The CDR3 sequence is 15 residues long. Per the germline V gene, CDR1 is MNHEY and CDR2 is SMNVEV (reference sequence). DNA of the CDR3: TGTGCCAGCAGTTTCGGACAGGGATTTTATTCACCCCTCCACTTT. It specifies CASSFGQGFYSPLHF.

The V and J genes are TRBV6-1 and TRBJ1-2, with D possibly TRBD1 on 5 matching bases. The CDR3 covers 15 residues. The V gene's germline CDR1 is MNHNS and CDR2 SASEGT. V lost 6 bases to trimming and J lost 3 bases, with 17 bases between them. This CDR3 is CASSWDGEGYYGYTF. DNA of the CDR3: TGTGCCAGCAGCTGGGACGGGGAGGGGTACTATGGCTACACCTTC.

There are a few counts of this clonotype. The chain recombines TRBV2 with TRBJ1-2, with no clear D. Germline CDR1 is SNHLY and CDR2 is FYNNEI. V was shortened by 3 bases and J by 10 bases, with 6 bases between the two germline ends. The CDR3 loop spans 10 amino acids. The CDR3 DNA reads TGTGCCAGCAGTGATAGGTACTACACCTTC. As protein: CASSDRYYTF.

There are many counts of this clonotype. The V and J genes are TRBV12-3 or TRBV12-4 and TRBJ2-2, with unresolved D. The CDR3 is 13 residues long. V lost 5 bases, J lost 0 bases, and 4 bases lay in between. This CDR3 reads CASSHSNTGELFF. DNA for the CDR3: TGTGCCAGCAGTCACTCGAACACCGGGGAGCTGTTTTTT.

V gene TRBV6-2 or TRBV6-3 combines with J gene TRBJ2-7; D could derive from TRBD1 or TRBD2 (5 bases each). The CDR3 contains 14 residues. The V end was cut by 7 bases, the J end by 2 bases, with 15 bases between. Germline V gene data show CDR1 as MNHEY and CDR2 as SVGEGT. The CDR3 region has the DNA TGTGCCAGCACCTCAGGGACGGCGGCCTACGAGCAGTACTTC. Translated, it gives CASTSGTAAYEQYF.

This clonotype has just a few counts. CDR3 in amino acids: CASSLVGGSEQYV. The DNA for the CDR3 is TGCGCCAGCAGCCTGGTCGGAGGGAGCGAGCAGTACGTC. The J gene is TRBJ2-7, the V gene TRBV5-1, with D perhaps TRBD2 (6 bases). The CDR3 covers 13 residues. Germline V gene lookup returns CDR1 SGHRS and CDR2 YFSETQ. With 4 bases removed from V and 6 bases from J, the gap between germline ends came to 14 bases.